This T cell receptor beta chain was identified in a study of blood T cell repertoires in COVID-19. Study overall: Sources were T cells, B-cell-depleted T cells, or PBMCs; the material itself was cDNA or gDNA.

V was clipped by 0 bases and J by 8 bases; unmatched bases: 4. The CDR3 extends over 16 amino acids. Germline CDR1 and CDR2: SGHRS and YFSETQ. This clone was seen a handful of times. Profiling relied on immunoSEQ multiplex PCR, and the TCRdb table lists in-frame clones only, not all of them. The sample comprises about 280,000 clones, around 88% of which are singletons, and approximately 2.2% rests with the top ten. The source of this sequence is a woman aged 25 to 39 who had recovered from COVID-19. The chain is built from TRBV5-1 and TRBJ2-2; 13 nucleotides line up with TRBD2. Specimen: peripheral blood. The CDR3 DNA reads TGCGCCAGCAGCTTGGCCGGGACTAGCGGGATAGGGGAGCTGTTTTTT. Protein sequence: CASSLAGTSGIGELFF. Full variable domain (rest looked up from reference TRBV5-1 and TRBJ2-2): KAGVTQTPRYLIKTRGQQVTLSCSPISGHRSVSWYQQTPGQGLQFLFEYFSETQRNKGNFPGRFSGRQFSNSRSEMNVSTLELGDSALYLCASSLAGTSGIGELFFGEGSRLTVL.